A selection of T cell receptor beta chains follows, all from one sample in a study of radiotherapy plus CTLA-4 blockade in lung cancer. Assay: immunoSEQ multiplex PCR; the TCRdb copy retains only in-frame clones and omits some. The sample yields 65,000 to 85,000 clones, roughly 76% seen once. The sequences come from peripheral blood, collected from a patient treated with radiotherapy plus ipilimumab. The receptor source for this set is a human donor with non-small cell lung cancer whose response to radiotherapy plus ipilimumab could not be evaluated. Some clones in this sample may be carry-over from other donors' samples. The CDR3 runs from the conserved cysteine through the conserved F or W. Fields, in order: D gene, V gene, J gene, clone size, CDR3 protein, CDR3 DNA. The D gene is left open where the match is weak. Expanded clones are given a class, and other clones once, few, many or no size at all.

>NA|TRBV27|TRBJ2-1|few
CASSLSAGAAYNEQFF
TGTGCCAGCAGTTTATCGGCGGGGGCTGCCTACAATGAGCAGTTCTTC
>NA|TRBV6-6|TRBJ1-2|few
CASSPDRNYGYTF
TGTGCCAGCAGTCCTGACAGGAACTATGGCTACACCTTC
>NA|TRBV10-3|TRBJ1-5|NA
CAISDPDRLGNQPQHF
TGTGCCATCAGTGACCCCGACAGGTTGGGCAATCAGCCCCAGCATTTT
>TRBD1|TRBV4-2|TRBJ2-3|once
CASSQVTPTGTASTDTQYF
TGTGCCAGCAGCCAAGTCACCCCGACAGGGACAGCTAGCACAGATACGCAGTATTTT
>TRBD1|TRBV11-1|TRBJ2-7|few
CASSPTTGLEQYF
TGTGCCAGCAGCCCTACGACAGGGCTGGAGCAGTACTTC
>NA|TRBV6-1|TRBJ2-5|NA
CASSEARHVQETQYF
TGTGCCAGCAGTGAAGCCAGACACGTCCAAGAGACCCAGTACTTC
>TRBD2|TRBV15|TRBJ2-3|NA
CATSTLGEGDTQYF
TGTGCCACCAGCACCTTGGGGGAGGGGGATACGCAGTATTTT
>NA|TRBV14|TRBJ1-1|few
CASSLSSIRGGGTEAFF
TGTGCCAGCAGCCTTTCATCAATAAGAGGGGGGGGAACTGAAGCTTTCTTT
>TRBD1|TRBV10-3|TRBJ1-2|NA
CATLQGNYGYTF
TGTGCCACGTTACAGGGGAACTATGGCTACACCTTC
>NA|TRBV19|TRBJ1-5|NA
CASSIDWGGYQPQHF
TGTGCCAGTAGTATAGACTGGGGAGGGTATCAGCCCCAGCATTTT
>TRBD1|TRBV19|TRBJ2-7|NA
CASSEGQGAYEQYF
TGTGCCAGTAGTGAAGGACAGGGGGCGTACGAGCAGTACTTC
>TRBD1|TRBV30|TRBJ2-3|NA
CALSTGYTDTQYF
TGTGCCTTATCGACAGGGTATACAGATACGCAGTATTTT
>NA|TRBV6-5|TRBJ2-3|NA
CASSYLGATDTQYF
TGTGCCAGCAGTTACTTGGGGGCCACAGATACGCAGTATTTT
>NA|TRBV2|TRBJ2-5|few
CASSDRDQETQYF
TGTGCCAGCAGTGACAGGGACCAAGAGACCCAGTACTTC
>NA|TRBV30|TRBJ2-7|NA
CAWSTLRGYSYEQYF
TGTGCCTGGAGTACCCTCCGGGGGTACTCCTACGAGCAGTACTTC
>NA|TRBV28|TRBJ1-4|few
CASSSSERGLFF
TGTGCCAGCAGTTCGTCAGAGCGCGGGCTGTTTTTT
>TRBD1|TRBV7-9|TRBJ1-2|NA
CASSSGSGTGAYGYTF
TGTGCCAGCAGCTCCGGCTCCGGGACAGGGGCCTATGGCTACACCTTC
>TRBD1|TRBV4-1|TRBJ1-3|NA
CASSQVTGVGNTIYF
TGCGCCAGCAGCCAAGTCACAGGGGTCGGAAACACCATATATTTT
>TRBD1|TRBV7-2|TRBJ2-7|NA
CASSSTGTAYEQYF
TGTGCCAGCAGCTCGACCGGGACAGCCTACGAGCAGTACTTC
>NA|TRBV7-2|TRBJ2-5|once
CASRAYSQETQYF
TGTGCCAGCAGAGCTTATTCCCAAGAGACCCAGTACTTC
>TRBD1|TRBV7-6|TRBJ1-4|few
CASSVGQGSRNEKLFF
TGTGCCAGCAGCGTCGGACAGGGTAGCCGGAATGAAAAACTGTTTTTT
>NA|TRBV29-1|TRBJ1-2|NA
CSVESHGGDYGYTF
TGCAGCGTTGAAAGTCACGGGGGGGACTATGGCTACACCTTC
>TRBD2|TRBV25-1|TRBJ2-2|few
CATRPQVSGPGELFF
TGTGCCACCAGACCCCAGGTTAGCGGGCCCGGGGAGCTGTTTTTT
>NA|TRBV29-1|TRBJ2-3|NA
CSVEGTDTDTQYF
TGCAGCGTTGAAGGGACAGATACAGATACGCAGTATTTT
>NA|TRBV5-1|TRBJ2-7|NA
CASSFSGGAWSLGEQYF
TGCGCCAGCAGCTTCTCTGGGGGGGCCTGGAGCCTAGGAGAGCAGTACTTC
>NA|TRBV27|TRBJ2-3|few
CASRDYSLKDTQYF
TGTGCCAGCAGAGATTACTCCCTCAAAGATACGCAGTATTTT
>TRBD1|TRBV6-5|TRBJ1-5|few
CASSGQGFSNQPQHF
TGTGCCAGCAGTGGACAGGGTTTCAGCAATCAGCCCCAGCATTTT
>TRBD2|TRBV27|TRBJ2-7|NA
CASSLRPLAGGGGYEQYF
TGTGCCAGCAGTTTACGACCTCTAGCGGGGGGCGGGGGTTACGAGCAGTACTTC
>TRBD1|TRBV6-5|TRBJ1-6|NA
CASSLYRGPLHF
TGTGCCAGCAGTTTATACAGGGGACCCCTCCACTTT
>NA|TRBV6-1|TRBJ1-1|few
CASSKNRARNTEAFF
TGTGCCAGCAGTAAAAACAGGGCTCGGAACACTGAAGCTTTCTTT
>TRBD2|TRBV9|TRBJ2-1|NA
CASSVEVAGAYEQFF
TGTGCCAGCAGCGTAGAGGTAGCGGGGGCGTATGAGCAGTTCTTC
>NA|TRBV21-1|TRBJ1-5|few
CASSKGQGIRPYQPQHF
TGTGCCAGCAGCAAAGGGCAGGGGATTAGACCCTACCAGCCCCAGCATTTT
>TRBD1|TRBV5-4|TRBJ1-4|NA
CASSPGQGREKLFF
TGTGCCAGCAGCCCCGGACAGGGAAGGGAAAAACTGTTTTTT
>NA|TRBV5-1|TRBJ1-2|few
CASSLLLRGYGYTF
TGCGCCAGCAGCTTGCTATTAAGGGGCTATGGCTACACCTTC
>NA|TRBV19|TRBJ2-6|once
CASSRLANGANVLTF
TGTGCCAGTAGTAGGCTAGCAAATGGGGCCAACGTCCTGACTTTC
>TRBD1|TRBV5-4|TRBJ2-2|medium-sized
CASNYRGRELFF
TGTGCCAGCAACTACAGGGGGAGGGAGCTGTTTTTT
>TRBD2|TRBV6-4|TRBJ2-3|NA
CASSPGLAGHTDTQYF
TGTGCCAGCAGCCCCGGCCTAGCGGGGCACACAGATACGCAGTATTTT